This paragraph covers one T cell receptor beta chain sequence. Its antigen remains unidentified. A much larger clonotype is one base distant, so this may be a read error. The entry originates in a study of tumor-infiltrating lymphocytes in primary liver carcinoma. Study-wide background: Men and women, 30 to 69 years of age, made up the patients. Whole-study results and caveats: No more than about 8-24% of top clones could be seen in all five tumor regions.

RNA and DNA were co-extracted from roughly 20-30 mg of unsorted bulk tissue. Constant-region priming of approximately 500 ng total RNA yielded TCR beta cDNA. TCR beta libraries came from three nested multiplex PCR rounds using slightly modified ARM-PCR. TCRdb re-analysed the multiplex PCR reads in MiXCR, keeping a single row per CDR3 protein. The sample has tens of thousands of distinct CDR3 sequences; over 65% are singletons. This TCR derives from a man in his forties with primary liver carcinoma and hepatitis B virus infection. Sequencing used liver tumor tissue from sampling region 5. Subset in this sample: tumor region T5, tumor centre.

CDR3 loop: CASSVSGINEQFF. The CDR3 DNA sequence: TGTGCCAGCAGTGTTAGCGGTATAAATGAGCAGTTCTTC. V usage is TRBV6-4 and J usage is TRBJ2-1; weak D call: TRBD2 (6 bases). This CDR3 has 13 amino acids. Deletions cut 4 bases from V and 7 bases from J, with 11 bases between. Germline V gene lookup returns CDR1 MRHNA and CDR2 SNTAGT.